This T cell receptor (delta chain) originates from a study of gamma-delta chains in newborns, infants, children. Background on the study: Microbial exposure reportedly drives polyclonal innate γδ T cell expansion after birth.

In germline, CDR1 is GEAIGNYY, CDR2 EKD. The CDR3 contains 16 residues. The ends were cut back, 0 bases at V and 0 bases at J, with 13 bases in the middle. TCRdb called clones anew from the reads with CATT. The sample lists 5,500 to 7,500 delta-chain clones, about 11% occurring once. This clone is deemed medium-sized. Other nucleotide sequences from this sample produce the same CDR3. The TCR sequence derives from a child who was a newborn, infant or young child, either healthy, febrile or measles-vaccinated (not recorded which). The chain links TRDV2 to TRDJ1, with no clear D. Sequencing used blood. The CDR3 DNA is TGTGCCTGTGACACCGTACAGAACTTGTACACCGATAAACTCATCTTT. Protein product: CACDTVQNLYTDKLIF.